The next 22 T cell receptor beta chains were all read from a single sample in a study of T cells in localized non-small cell lung cancer. The data were produced by immunoSEQ multiplex PCR, yet TCRdb's version contains in-frame clones alone and is incomplete. Counted here are some 12,000 clones, 83% occurring once; the ten biggest clones make up around a fifth. The sequences come from peripheral blood, collected before any cancer treatment. The receptor source for this set is a male donor older than 55 with stage I lung adenocarcinoma.

The chain carries TRBV5-6 and TRBJ2-1; 11 bases line up with TRBD1. From germline, CDR1 is SGHDT and CDR2 YYEEEE. J gave up 2 bases and V 4 bases, and 2 bases lay outside the gene matches. The CDR3 runs 15 residues. The CDR3 DNA is TGTGCCAGCAGCCGGGACAGGGGGACCTACAATGAGCAGTTCTTC. Translating it yields CASSRDRGTYNEQFF.

This clone turned up a few times. The rearrangement joins TRBV6-5 to TRBJ2-5, with TRBD1 as a possible D gene (6 bases). The ends were cut back, 2 bases at V and 5 bases at J, with 15 bases in the middle. The CDR3 has 15 amino acids. Germline values: CDR1 MNHEY, CDR2 SVGAGI. The CDR3: CASSYRSTGLETQYF. DNA for the CDR3: TGTGCCAGCAGTTACCGGTCAACAGGGTTGGAGACCCAGTACTTC.

The CDR3 is CASSQSPRGNLTDNEQFF. The CDR3 DNA follows: TGCGCCAGCAGTCAATCACCCAGGGGAAATCTAACGGACAATGAGCAGTTCTTC. The genes are TRBV23-1 and TRBJ2-1; D may be TRBD1 (6 bases). TRBV23-1 is placed among ORFs of uncertain function. V was shortened by 0 bases and J by 5 bases, with 20 bases between the two germline ends. This CDR3 spans 18 amino acids.

The gene calls are TRBV7-6 and TRBJ2-2; D is tentatively TRBD1 or TRBD2 (6 bases each). The CDR3 is 17 residues long. In germline, CDR1 is SGHVS, CDR2 FNYEAQ. V was trimmed by 0 bases and J by 2 bases, leaving 13 bases between them. The CDR3 reads CASSLASRGANTGELFF. In DNA form, the CDR3 reads TGTGCCAGCAGCTTAGCGTCAAGGGGGGCCAACACCGGGGAGCTGTTTTTT.

The rearrangement uses TRBV29-1 and TRBJ2-7, with 9 bases identical to TRBD1. Germline V CDR1 and CDR2: SQVTM, ANQGSEA. There are 12 residues in the CDR3. J lost 5 bases, V lost 7 bases, and 6 bases had no gene match. CDR3 DNA: TGCAGCGCGGGACAGGGAGTCCACGAGCAGTACTTC. Translated: CSAGQGVHEQYF.

This chain joins TRBV2 and TRBJ1-5; the D gene is possibly TRBD1 (6 bases). V was pared by 3 bases and J by 7 bases, with 13 bases between. Looked up from germline, CDR1 is SNHLY and CDR2 is FYNNEI. This CDR3 region has 14 residues. CDR3 DNA sequence: TGTGCCAGCAGTGATAAAGGGGGGGAACAGCCCCAGCATTTT. Protein product: CASSDKGGEQPQHF.

The CDR3 sequence: CASSPSGTSGITGELFF. CDR3 DNA sequence: TGTGCCAGCAGTCCTTCCGGGACTAGCGGGATCACCGGGGAGCTGTTTTTT. This chain links TRBV28 with TRBJ2-2; TRBD2 aligns across 13 bases. This CDR3 has 17 residues. CDR1 is MDHEN and CDR2 is SYDVKM in the germline V gene. The junction had 7 bases not matched to a gene; V was cut back by 5 bases and J by 4 bases.

V and J are TRBV6-5 and TRBJ2-3; TRBD2 agrees at 12 bases. This CDR3 is built from 16 residues. V was pared by 2 bases and J by 4 bases, with 4 bases of the junction left unmatched. The germline V gene encodes CDR1 MNHEY and CDR2 SVGAGI. CDR3 region: CASSYRLAGVADTQYF. In nucleotides, the CDR3 is TGTGCCAGCAGTTACCGACTAGCGGGAGTTGCAGATACGCAGTATTTT.

This chain connects TRBV10-3 to TRBJ1-2; D unresolved. This CDR3 has 16 amino acids. V lost 0 bases and J 1 base, leaving 12 bases between the germline ends. Germline CDR1 ENHRY, CDR2 SYGVKD. Written as DNA, the CDR3 is TGTGCCATCAGTGAGTCATCCTTCCGGGATAACTATGGCTACACCTTC. Protein sequence: CAISESSFRDNYGYTF.

The rearrangement links TRBV11-2 to TRBJ2-5, with TRBD2 matching 9 bases. The V segment lost 2 bases and the J segment 5 bases; nucleotides outside the gene matches: 3. Germline loops: CDR1 SGHAT, CDR2 FQNNGV. The CDR3 has 14 residues. CDR3 sequence (DNA): TGTGCCAGCAGCTTACTAACTAGCGGGGAGACCCAGTACTTC. Protein product: CASSLLTSGETQYF.

This clone is medium-sized by share. The chain uses TRBV28 and TRBJ2-3, with TRBD1 matching over 7 bases. Germline CDR1 MDHEN, CDR2 SYDVKM. Germline trimming cut 6 bases from V and 1 base from J; bases unmatched to any gene: 13. This CDR3 contains 17 residues. The CDR3 here is CASSPTIRGWGTDTQYF. Here the CDR3 DNA reads TGTGCCAGCAGCCCCACAATCAGGGGGTGGGGCACAGATACGCAGTATTTT.

The gene calls are TRBV11-2 and TRBJ2-2, with 11 nucleotides matching TRBD2. Germline V gives CDR1 SGHAT, CDR2 FQNNGV. With V trimmed by 5 bases and J by 4 bases, 12 bases remained unmatched. CDR3 length: 18 amino acids. The CDR3, as DNA: TGTGCCAGCAGCCAGCGCGGTAGCGGGAGGGCGGCCACCGGGGAGCTGTTTTTT. Amino acids: CASSQRGSGRAATGELFF.

This sequence joins TRBV4-3 and TRBJ1-2; D not certain. CDR1 and CDR2 from the germline V gene are LGHNA and YSLEER. The CDR3 contains 15 residues. V dropped 1 base and J dropped 6 bases, with 15 bases sitting between them. The CDR3 loop is CASSQGVLTGNGYTF. DNA for the CDR3: TGCGCCAGCAGCCAAGGAGTACTTACGGGGAATGGCTACACCTTC.

The chain recombines TRBV7-3 with TRBJ2-1, with TRBD2 as a possible D gene (6 bases). The CDR3 runs to 14 residues. Germline CDR1 SGHTA, CDR2 FQGTGA. The V gene lost 5 bases and the J gene lost 4 bases, with 12 bases spanning the gap. The CDR3 DNA reads as TGTGCCAGCAGCCTCAGCGGGCGGTACAATGAGCAGTTCTTC. Translation gives CASSLSGRYNEQFF.

The rearrangement links TRBV5-6 to TRBJ1-5; 10 nucleotides align to TRBD1. The CDR3 has 17 residues. In germline, CDR1 is SGHDT, CDR2 YYEEEE. The V and J ends lost 0 bases and 0 bases, in that order; junction bases with no gene match: 3. In DNA form, the CDR3 reads TGTGCCAGCAGCTTGGGGACAGGGGGTAATAGCAATCAGCCCCAGCATTTT. As protein: CASSLGTGGNSNQPQHF.

This clone showed up just once. J is TRBJ1-5 and V is TRBV19; D not resolved. Germline V gene data show CDR1 as LNHDA and CDR2 as SQIVND (reference sequence). V gave up 6 bases and J gave up 4 bases, with 10 bases separating them. The CDR3 has 13 residues. CDR3 DNA: TGTGCCAGTAGACTCGGCCGGAATCAGCCCCAGCATTTT. It specifies CASRLGRNQPQHF.

In DNA form, the CDR3 reads TGTGCCAGTAGTAAAACCGGGACTAGCGGGTACTCCTACAATGAGCAGTTCTTC. Translated: CASSKTGTSGYSYNEQFF. This chain links TRBV19 with TRBJ2-1; 12 nucleotides align to TRBD2. The germline CDR1 and CDR2 sequences are LNHDA and SQIVND (reference sequence). This CDR3 has 18 amino acids. Losses at the gene ends were 4 bases for V and 0 bases for J; bases not matched to a gene: 7.

The V gene is TRBV6-4, the J gene TRBJ2-3, with D perhaps TRBD2 (6 bases). V shed 5 bases and J shed 2 bases, with 11 bases lying between them. This CDR3 region has 14 residues. In germline, CDR1 is MRHNA, CDR2 SNTAGT. CDR3 residues: CASSFSGNTDTQYF. The DNA for the CDR3 is TGTGCCAGCAGTTTTAGCGGTAACACAGATACGCAGTATTTT.

The rearrangement joins TRBV2 to TRBJ2-5, with 11 bases lining up with TRBD2. The J segment lost 3 bases and the V segment lost 6 bases, leaving 6 bases of the junction unmatched. The length of the CDR3 is 15 residues. CDR1 is SNHLY, CDR2 FYNNEI, per germline. The CDR3: CASSPEGLAEETQYF. In DNA, the CDR3 is TGTGCCAGCAGCCCCGAGGGACTAGCGGAAGAGACCCAGTACTTC.

This chain connects TRBV15 to TRBJ1-3, with a weak D call TRBD1 (5 bases). The CDR3 is made up of 18 amino acids. V shed 5 bases and J shed 4 bases, with 24 bases lying between them. In germline, CDR1 is LNHNV, CDR2 YYDKDF (reference sequence). The CDR3 DNA is TGTGCCACCAGCGGATCTCACCCCTTGGGACTCCTGGGAAACACCATATATTTT. This translates into CATSGSHPLGLLGNTIYF. The full variable domain, in which reference TRBV15 and TRBJ1-3 provide the parts outside the CDR3, is DAMVIQNPRYQVTQFGKPVTLSCSQTLNHNVMYWYQQKSSQAPKLLFHYYDKDFNNEADTPDNFQSRRPNTSFCFLDIRSPGLGDTAMYLCATSGSHPLGLLGNTIYFGEGSWLTVV.

The chain combines TRBV9 with TRBJ1-1; weak D call: TRBD1 (5 bases). The CDR3 loop spans 15 amino acids. Trimming removed 4 bases at V and 2 bases at J, with 15 bases between. In germline, CDR1 is SGDLS, CDR2 YYNGEE. This chain's CDR3 is CASSSIGGTNTEAFF. CDR3 coding DNA: TGTGCCAGCAGCTCCATTGGGGGTACTAACACTGAAGCTTTCTTT.

The chain is built from TRBV11-3 and TRBJ2-2; perhaps TRBD1 as D (6 bases). From germline, CDR1 is SGHNT and CDR2 YENEEA. The CDR3 has 17 amino acids. V gave up 1 base and J gave up 6 bases, with 18 bases separating them. In DNA, the CDR3 is TGTGCCAGCAGCTTAGGGCTGGTACAGGGTGTTGCCGGGGAGCTGTTTTTT. This sequence encodes CASSLGLVQGVAGELFF.